A selection of T cell receptor beta chains follows, all from one sample in a study of T cells in Graves' hyperthyroidism and ophthalmopathy. TCRdb used MiXCR to reprocess the multiplex PCR reads, holding one entry per CDR3 protein. The sample holds hundreds of thousands of distinct CDR3 sequences; around 20% are singletons and the top ten take about 34%. Input material: blood. The origin of the receptors is a man aged 25-45 years with Graves' ophthalmopathy. Each CDR3 is given with its conserved first and last residue.

V,J,CDR3
TRBV20-1,TRBJ2-1,CSAVLAEKNNEQFF
TRBV10-2,TRBJ1-5,CASSATGATNQPQHF
TRBV9,TRBJ2-5,CASSVGPRHGQETQYF
TRBV20-1,TRBJ2-3,CSARGPGLDTQYF
TRBV5-1,TRBJ2-1,CASSPPGQGKVNEQFF
TRBV13,TRBJ2-3,CASRPDLAGEPDTQYF
TRBV25-1,TRBJ2-7,CASSQSGVQYF
TRBV18,TRBJ1-3,CASFRDWGNTIYF
TRBV7-2,TRBJ2-7,CASSPDRSRTYEQYF
TRBV5-1,TRBJ2-1,CASSFGPDNEQFF
TRBV28,TRBJ1-4,CVSRRGLNEKLFF
TRBV28,TRBJ1-1,CASSFNQAGRAFF
TRBV4-1,TRBJ2-6,CASSQDEGAGANVLTF
TRBV20-1,TRBJ2-7,CSAGGTATSYEQHF
TRBV3-1,TRBJ2-1,CASSPPFTRRPYNEQFF
TRBV15,TRBJ2-7,CATSSNRGAEQYF
TRBV12-3/TRBV12-4,TRBJ1-3,CASSKGQGLTIYF
TRBV10-3,TRBJ1-1,CAIRDDRGDTEAFF
TRBV20-1,TRBJ1-1,CSAPPMRGRNLKGSEAFF
TRBV5-1,TRBJ2-5,CASSLGSTGGLETQYF
TRBV7-8,TRBJ1-1,CASSFQDRANTEAFF
TRBV3-1,TRBJ2-1,CASSQASGQTTHQFF
TRBV9,TRBJ2-7,CASSRGGRGEQYF
TRBV28,TRBJ2-4,CASGPLQYF
TRBV7-9,TRBJ2-1,CASSINSGRAYNEQFF
TRBV20-1,TRBJ2-5,CSASLGTGGQETQYF
TRBV9,TRBJ2-1,CASSVGPGQGIPYNEQFF